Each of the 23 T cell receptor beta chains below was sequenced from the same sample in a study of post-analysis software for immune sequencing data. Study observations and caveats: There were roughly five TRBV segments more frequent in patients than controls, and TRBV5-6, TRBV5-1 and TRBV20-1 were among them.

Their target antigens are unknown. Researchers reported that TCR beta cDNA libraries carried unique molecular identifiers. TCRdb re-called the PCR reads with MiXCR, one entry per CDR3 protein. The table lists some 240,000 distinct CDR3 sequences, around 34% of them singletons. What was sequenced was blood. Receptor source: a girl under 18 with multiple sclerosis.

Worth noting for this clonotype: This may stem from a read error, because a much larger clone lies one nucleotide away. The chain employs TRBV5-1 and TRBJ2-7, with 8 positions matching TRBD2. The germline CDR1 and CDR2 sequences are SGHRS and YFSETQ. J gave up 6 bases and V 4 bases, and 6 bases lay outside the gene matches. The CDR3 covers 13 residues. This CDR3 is CASSGRGGGEQYF. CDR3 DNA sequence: TGCGCCAGCAGCGGACGGGGGGGTGGCGAGCAGTACTTC. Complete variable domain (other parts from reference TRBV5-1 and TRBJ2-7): KAGVTQTPRYLIKTRGQQVTLSCSPISGHRSVSWYQQTPGQGLQFLFEYFSETQRNKGNFPGRFSGRQFSNSRSEMNVSTLELGDSALYLCASSGRGGGEQYFGPGTRLTVT.

The CDR3 spells CSGHASYNEQFF. CDR3 DNA sequence: TGCAGCGGGCACGCGTCCTACAATGAGCAGTTCTTC. This chain uses TRBV29-1 with TRBJ2-1, with D unclear. Trimming took 7 bases from V and 1 from J, leaving 8 bases between them. The CDR3 length is 12 residues. Germline-derived CDR1 and CDR2 are SQVTM and ANQGSEA.

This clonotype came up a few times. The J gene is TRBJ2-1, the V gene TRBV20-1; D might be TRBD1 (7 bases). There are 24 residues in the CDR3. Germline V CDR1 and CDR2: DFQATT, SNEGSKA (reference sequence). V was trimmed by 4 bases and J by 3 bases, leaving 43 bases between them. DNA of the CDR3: TGCAGTGCTACCCCATCAGGGGGGACGGGTCCGAGACGGTCGCGATATTGGGACTACAATGAGCAGTTCTTC. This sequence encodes CSATPSGGTGPRRSRYWDYNEQFF.

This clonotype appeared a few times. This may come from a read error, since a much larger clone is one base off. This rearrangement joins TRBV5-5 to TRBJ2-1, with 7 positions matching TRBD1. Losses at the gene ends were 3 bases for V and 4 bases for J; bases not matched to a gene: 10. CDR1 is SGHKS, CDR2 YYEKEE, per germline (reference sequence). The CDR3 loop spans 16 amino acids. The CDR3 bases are TGTGCCAGCAGCTGGGACAGCAGGAGACAGTACAATGAGCAGTTCTTC. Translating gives CASSWDSRRQYNEQFF.

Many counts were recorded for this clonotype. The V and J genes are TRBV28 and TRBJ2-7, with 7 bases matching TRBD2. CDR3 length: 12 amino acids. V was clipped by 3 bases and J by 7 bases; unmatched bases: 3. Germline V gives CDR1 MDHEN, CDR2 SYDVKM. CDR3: CASSLSGNEQYF. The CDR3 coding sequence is TGTGCCAGCAGTTTGAGCGGGAATGAGCAGTACTTC.

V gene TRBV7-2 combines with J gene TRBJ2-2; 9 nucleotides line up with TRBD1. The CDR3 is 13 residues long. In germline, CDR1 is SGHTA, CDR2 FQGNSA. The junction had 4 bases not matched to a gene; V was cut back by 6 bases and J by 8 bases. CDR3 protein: CASRRDRGGELFF. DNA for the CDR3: TGTGCCAGCAGAAGAGACAGGGGGGGGGAGCTGTTTTTT.

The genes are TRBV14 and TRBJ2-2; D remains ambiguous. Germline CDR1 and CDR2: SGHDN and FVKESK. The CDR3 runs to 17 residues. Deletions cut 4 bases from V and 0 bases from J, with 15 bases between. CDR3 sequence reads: CASSPSPPNTNTGELFF. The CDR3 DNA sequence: TGTGCCAGCAGCCCTTCTCCGCCGAATACGAACACCGGGGAGCTGTTTTTT.

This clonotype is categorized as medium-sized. The CDR3: CSVEGSGRVETQYF. The CDR3, as DNA: TGCAGCGTTGAGGGTAGCGGGAGAGTAGAGACCCAGTACTTC. The rearrangement joins TRBV29-1 to TRBJ2-5; 9 nucleotides align to TRBD2. The J segment lost 4 bases and the V segment lost 3 bases, leaving 6 bases of the junction unmatched. Germline CDR1 reads SQVTM; CDR2 reads ANQGSEA. This CDR3 comprises 14 residues. The full variable domain, completed using reference TRBV29-1 and TRBJ2-5, is SAVISQKPSRDICQRGTSLTIQCQVDSQVTMMFWYRQQPGQSLTLIATANQGSEATYESGFVIDKFPISRPNLTFSTLTVSNMSPEDSSIYLCSVEGSGRVETQYFGPGTRLLVL.

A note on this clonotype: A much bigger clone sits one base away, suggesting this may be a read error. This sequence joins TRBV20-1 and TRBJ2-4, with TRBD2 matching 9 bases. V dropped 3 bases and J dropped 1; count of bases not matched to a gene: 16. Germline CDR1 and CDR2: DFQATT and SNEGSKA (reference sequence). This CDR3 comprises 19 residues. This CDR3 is CSASPGGLSGLAAKNIQYF. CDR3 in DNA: TGCAGTGCTAGCCCCGGGGGGCTTTCCGGACTAGCGGCCAAAAACATTCAGTACTTC.

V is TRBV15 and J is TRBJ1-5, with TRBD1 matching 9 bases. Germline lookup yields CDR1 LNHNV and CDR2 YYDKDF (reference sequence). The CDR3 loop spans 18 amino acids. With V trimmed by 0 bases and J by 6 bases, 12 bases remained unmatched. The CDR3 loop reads CATSREGTGQPPGQPQHF. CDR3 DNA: TGTGCCACCAGCAGAGAGGGGACAGGGCAACCGCCCGGTCAGCCCCAGCATTTT.

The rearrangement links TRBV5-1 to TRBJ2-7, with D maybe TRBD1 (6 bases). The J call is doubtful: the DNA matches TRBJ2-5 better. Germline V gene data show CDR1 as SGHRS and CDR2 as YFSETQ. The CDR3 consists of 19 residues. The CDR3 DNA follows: TGCGCCAGCGGGGCCAGGGGACCCATTCCTACGGCGGGTTTAGAGACCCAGTACTTC. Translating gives CASGARGPIPTAGLETQYF.

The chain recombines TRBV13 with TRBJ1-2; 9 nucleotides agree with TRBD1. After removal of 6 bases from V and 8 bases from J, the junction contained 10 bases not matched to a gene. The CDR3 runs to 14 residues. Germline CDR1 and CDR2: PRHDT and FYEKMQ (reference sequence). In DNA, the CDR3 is TGTGCCAGCAGTCCTCCGGGACAGGGTGTCGGCTACACCTTC. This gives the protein CASSPPGQGVGYTF. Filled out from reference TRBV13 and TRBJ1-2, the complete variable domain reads AAGVIQSPRHLIKEKRETATLKCYPIPRHDTVYWYQQGPGQDPQFLISFYEKMQSDKGSIPDRFSAQQFSDYHSELNMSSLELGDSALYFCASSPPGQGVGYTFGSGTRLTVV.

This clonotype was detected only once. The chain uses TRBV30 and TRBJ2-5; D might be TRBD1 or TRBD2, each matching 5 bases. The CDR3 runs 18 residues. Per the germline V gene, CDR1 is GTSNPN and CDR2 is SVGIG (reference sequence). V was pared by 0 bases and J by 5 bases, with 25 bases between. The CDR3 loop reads CAWSVLQFRAGSAETQYF. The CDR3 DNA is TGTGCCTGGAGTGTACTGCAGTTCAGGGCAGGGAGTGCGGAGACCCAGTACTTC.

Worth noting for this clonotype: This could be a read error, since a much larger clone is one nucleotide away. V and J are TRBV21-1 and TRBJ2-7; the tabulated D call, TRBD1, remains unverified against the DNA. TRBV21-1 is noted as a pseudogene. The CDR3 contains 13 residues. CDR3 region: CASKDGDRDEQYF. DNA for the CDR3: TGTGCCAGCAAGGACGGGGATAGGGACGAGCAGTACTTC.

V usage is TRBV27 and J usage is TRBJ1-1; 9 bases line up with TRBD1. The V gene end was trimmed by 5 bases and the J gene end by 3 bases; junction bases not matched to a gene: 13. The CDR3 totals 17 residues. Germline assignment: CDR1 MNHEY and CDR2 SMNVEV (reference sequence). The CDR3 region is CASSHKRTGAVDTEAFF. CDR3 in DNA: TGTGCCAGCAGTCATAAACGGACAGGGGCGGTTGACACTGAAGCTTTCTTT.

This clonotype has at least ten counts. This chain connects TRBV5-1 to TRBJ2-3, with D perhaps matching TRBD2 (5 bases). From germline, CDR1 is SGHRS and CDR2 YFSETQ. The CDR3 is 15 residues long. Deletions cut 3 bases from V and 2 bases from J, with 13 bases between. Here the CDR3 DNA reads TGCGCCAGCAGCTCGGAAGGGAGATACACAGATACGCAGTATTTT. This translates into CASSSEGRYTDTQYF. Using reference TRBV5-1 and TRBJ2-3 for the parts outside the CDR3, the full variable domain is KAGVTQTPRYLIKTRGQQVTLSCSPISGHRSVSWYQQTPGQGLQFLFEYFSETQRNKGNFPGRFSGRQFSNSRSEMNVSTLELGDSALYLCASSSEGRYTDTQYFGPGTRLTVL.

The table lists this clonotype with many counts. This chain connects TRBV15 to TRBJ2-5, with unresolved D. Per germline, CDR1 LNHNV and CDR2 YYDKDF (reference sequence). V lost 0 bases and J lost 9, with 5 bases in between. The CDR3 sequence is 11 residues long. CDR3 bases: TGTGCCACCAGCAGAGATTTAGCCCAGTACTTC. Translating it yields CATSRDLAQYF.

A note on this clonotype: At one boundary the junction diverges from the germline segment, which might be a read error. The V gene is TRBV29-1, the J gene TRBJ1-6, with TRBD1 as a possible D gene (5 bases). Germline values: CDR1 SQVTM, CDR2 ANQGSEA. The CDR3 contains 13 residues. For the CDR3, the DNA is TGCAGCGTTGGTTCAGGGAGGGATTCACCCCCCCACTTT. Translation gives CSVGSGRDSPPHF.

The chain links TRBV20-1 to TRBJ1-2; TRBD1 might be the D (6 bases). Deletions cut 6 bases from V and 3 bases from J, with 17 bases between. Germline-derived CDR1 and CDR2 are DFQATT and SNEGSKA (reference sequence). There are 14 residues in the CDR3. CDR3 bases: TGCAGTGCCACAAGGCCCAACAGGGACTATGGCTACACCTTC. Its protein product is CSATRPNRDYGYTF.

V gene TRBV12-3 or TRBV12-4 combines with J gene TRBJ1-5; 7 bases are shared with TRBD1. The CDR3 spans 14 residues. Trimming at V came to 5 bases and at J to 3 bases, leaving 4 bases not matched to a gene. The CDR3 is CASSLTGTNQPQHF. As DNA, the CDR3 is TGTGCCAGCAGTCTGACAGGGACCAATCAGCCCCAGCATTTT.

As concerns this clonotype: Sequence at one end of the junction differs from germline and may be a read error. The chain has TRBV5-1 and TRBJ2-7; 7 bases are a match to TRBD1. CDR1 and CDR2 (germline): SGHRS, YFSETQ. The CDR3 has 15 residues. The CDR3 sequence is CASSLGDRKNYGQYF. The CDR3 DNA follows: TGCGCCAGCAGCTTGGGGGACAGAAAAAACTACGGGCAGTACTTC.

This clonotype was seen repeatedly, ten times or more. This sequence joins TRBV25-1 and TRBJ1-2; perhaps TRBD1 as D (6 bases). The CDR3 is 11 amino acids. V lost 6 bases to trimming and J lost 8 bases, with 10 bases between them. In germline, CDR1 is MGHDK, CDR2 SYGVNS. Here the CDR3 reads CASRDSEGYTF. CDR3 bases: TGTGCCAGCAGGGACAGCGAGGGCTACACCTTC.

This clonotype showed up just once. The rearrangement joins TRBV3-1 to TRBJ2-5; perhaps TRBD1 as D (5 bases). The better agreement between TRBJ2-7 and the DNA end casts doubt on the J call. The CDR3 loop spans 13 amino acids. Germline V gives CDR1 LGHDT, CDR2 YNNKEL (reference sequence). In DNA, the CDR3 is TGTGCCAGCAGCCTGCTGCAGGGCTACGAGCAGTACTTC. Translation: CASSLLQGYEQYF.